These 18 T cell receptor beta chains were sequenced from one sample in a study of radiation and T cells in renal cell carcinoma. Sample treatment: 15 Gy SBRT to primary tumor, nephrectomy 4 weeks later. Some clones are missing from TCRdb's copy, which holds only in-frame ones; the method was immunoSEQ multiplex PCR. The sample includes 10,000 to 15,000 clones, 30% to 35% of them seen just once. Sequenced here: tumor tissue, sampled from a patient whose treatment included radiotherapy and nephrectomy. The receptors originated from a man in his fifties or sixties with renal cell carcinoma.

For the CDR3, the DNA is TGTGCCAGCAGCTTGCCAAACCCCTCCGGAAACACCATATATTTT. This sequence encodes CASSLPNPSGNTIYF. The V gene is TRBV5-4, the J gene TRBJ1-3; D gene unclear. This CDR3 contains 15 residues. Trimming took 1 base from V and 4 from J, leaving 12 bases between them. CDR1 is SGHNT, CDR2 YYREEE, per germline (reference sequence). The variable domain in full, completed from reference TRBV5-4 and TRBJ1-3, reads ETGVTQSPTHLIKTRGQQVTLRCSSQSGHNTVSWYQQALGQGPQFIFQYYREEENGRGNFPPRFSGLQFPNYSSELNVNALELDDSALYLCASSLPNPSGNTIYFGEGSWLTVV.

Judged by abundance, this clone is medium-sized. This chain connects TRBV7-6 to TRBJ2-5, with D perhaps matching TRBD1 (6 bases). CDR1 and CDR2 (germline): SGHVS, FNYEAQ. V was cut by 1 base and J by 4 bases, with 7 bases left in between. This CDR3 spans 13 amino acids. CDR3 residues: CASSLEQGETQYF. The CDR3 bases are TGTGCCAGCAGCTTAGAACAGGGAGAGACCCAGTACTTC.

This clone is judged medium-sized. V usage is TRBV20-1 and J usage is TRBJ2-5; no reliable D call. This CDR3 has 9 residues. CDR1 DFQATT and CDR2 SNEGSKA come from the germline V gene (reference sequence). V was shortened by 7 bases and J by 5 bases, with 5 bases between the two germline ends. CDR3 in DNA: TGCAGTGTCGGGGAGACCCAGTACTTC. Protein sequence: CSVGETQYF.

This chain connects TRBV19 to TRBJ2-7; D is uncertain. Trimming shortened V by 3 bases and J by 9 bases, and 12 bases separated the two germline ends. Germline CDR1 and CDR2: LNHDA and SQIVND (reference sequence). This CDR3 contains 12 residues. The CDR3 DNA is TGTGCCAGTAGTATGTATGGAGAGGTGCAGTACTTC. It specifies CASSMYGEVQYF.

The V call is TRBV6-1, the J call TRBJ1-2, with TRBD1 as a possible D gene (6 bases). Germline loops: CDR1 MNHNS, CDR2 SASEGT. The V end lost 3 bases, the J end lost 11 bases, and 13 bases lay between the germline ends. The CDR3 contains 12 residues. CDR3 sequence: CASSDTKGQYTF. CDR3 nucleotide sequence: TGTGCCAGCAGTGACACCAAAGGACAGTACACCTTC.

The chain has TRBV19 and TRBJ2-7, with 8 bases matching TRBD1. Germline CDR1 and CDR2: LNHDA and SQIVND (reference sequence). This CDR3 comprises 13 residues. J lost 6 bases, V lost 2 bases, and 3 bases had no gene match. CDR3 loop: CASSIQGAGEQYF. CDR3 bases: TGTGCCAGTAGTATACAGGGGGCCGGCGAGCAGTACTTC. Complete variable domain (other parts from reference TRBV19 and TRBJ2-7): DGGITQSPKYLFRKEGQNVTLSCEQNLNHDAMYWYRQDPGQGLRLIYYSQIVNDFQKGDIAEGYSVSREKKESFPLTVTSAQKNPTAFYLCASSIQGAGEQYFGPGTRLTVT.

DNA of the CDR3: TGCGCCAGCAGCCAAGATCCGGGGGGATCCACTCAGCCCCAGCATTTT. Its protein is CASSQDPGGSTQPQHF. This sequence joins TRBV4-1 and TRBJ1-5; perhaps TRBD1 as D (5 bases). Germline assignment: CDR1 MGHRA and CDR2 YSYEKL. The CDR3 spans 16 residues. The V end was cut by 0 bases, the J end by 6 bases, with 15 bases between.

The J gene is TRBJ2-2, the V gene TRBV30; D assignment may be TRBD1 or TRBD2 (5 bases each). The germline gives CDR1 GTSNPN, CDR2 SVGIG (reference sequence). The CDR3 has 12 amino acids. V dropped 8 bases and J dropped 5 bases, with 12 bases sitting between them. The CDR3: CAEGDQTGELFF. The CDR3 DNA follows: TGTGCCGAAGGGGACCAAACCGGGGAGCTGTTTTTT.

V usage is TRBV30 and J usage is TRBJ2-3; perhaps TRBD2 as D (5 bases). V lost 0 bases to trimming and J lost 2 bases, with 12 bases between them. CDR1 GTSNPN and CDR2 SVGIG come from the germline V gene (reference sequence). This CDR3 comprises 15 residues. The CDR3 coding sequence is TGTGCCTGGAGTGTCCGGCGGGTCCCCACAGATACGCAGTATTTT. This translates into CAWSVRRVPTDTQYF. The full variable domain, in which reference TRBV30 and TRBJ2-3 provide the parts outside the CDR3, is SQTIHQWPATLVQPVGSPLSLECTVEGTSNPNLYWYRQAAGRGLQLLFYSVGIGQISSEVPQNLSASRPQDRQFILSSKKLLLSDSGFYLCAWSVRRVPTDTQYFGPGTRLTVL.

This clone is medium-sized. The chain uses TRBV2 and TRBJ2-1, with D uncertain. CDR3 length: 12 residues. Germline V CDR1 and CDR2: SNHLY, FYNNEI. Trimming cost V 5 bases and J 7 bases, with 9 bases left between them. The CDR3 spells CASSQLRNEQFF. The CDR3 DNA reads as TGTGCCAGCAGTCAACTTCGGAATGAGCAGTTCTTC. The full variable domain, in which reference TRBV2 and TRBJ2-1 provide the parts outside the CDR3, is EPEVTQTPSHQVTQMGQEVILRCVPISNHLYFYWYRQILGQKVEFLVSFYNNEISEKSEIFDDQFSVERPDGSNFTLKIRSTKLEDSAMYFCASSQLRNEQFFGPGTRLTVL.

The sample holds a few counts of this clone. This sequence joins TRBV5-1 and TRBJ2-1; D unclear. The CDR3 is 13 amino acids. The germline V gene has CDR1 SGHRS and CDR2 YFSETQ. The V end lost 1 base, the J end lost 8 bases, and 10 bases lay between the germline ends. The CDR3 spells CASSLFGTDEQFF. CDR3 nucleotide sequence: TGCGCCAGCAGCTTGTTTGGAACGGATGAGCAGTTCTTC.

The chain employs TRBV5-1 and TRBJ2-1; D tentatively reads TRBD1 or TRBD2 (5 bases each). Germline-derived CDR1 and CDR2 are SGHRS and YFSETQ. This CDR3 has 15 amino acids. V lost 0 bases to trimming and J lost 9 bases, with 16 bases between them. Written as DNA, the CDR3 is TGCGCCAGCAGCTTGGGGGACCTCACGAGGGGTGAGCAGTTCTTC. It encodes CASSLGDLTRGEQFF. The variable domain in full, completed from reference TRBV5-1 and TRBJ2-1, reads KAGVTQTPRYLIKTRGQQVTLSCSPISGHRSVSWYQQTPGQGLQFLFEYFSETQRNKGNFPGRFSGRQFSNSRSEMNVSTLELGDSALYLCASSLGDLTRGEQFFGPGTRLTVL.

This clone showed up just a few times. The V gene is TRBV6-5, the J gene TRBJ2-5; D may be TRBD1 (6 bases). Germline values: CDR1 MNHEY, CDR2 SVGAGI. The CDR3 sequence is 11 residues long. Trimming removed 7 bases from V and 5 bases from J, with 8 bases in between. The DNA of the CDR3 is TGTGCCAGCACCAGGGGTGAGACCCAGTACTTC. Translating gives CASTRGETQYF.

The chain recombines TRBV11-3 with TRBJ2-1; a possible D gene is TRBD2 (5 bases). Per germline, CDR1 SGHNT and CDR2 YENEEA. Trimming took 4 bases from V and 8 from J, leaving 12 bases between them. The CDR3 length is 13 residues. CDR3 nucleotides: TGTGCCAGCAGCTCCATCCGGGGTTATGAGCAGTTCTTC. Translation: CASSSIRGYEQFF.

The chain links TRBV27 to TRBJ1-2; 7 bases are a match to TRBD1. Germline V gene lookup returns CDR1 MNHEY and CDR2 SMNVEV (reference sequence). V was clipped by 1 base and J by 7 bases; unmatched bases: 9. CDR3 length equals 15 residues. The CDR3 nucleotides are TGTGCCAGCAGTTTATATACAGGGGCGACACCTGGCTACACCTTC. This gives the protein CASSLYTGATPGYTF.

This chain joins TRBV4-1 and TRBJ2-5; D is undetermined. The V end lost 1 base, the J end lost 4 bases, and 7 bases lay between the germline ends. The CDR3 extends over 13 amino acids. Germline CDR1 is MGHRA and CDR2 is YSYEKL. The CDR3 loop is CASSQGEGETQYF. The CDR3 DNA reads TGCGCCAGCAGCCAAGGGGAAGGAGAGACCCAGTACTTC.

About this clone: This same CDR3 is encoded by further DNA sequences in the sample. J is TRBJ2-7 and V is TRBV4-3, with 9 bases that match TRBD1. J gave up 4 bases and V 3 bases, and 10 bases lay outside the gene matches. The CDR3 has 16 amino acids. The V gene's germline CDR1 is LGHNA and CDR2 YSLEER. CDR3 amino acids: CASSHSWTGESYEQYF. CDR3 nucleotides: TGCGCCAGCAGCCATTCTTGGACAGGGGAATCGTACGAGCAGTACTTC.

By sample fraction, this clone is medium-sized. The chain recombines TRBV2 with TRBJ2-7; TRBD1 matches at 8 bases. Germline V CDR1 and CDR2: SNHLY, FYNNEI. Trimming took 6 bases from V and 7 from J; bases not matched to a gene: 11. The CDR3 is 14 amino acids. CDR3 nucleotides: TGTGCCAGCAGCTACGGACAGGGCCGTAATGAGCAGTACTTC. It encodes CASSYGQGRNEQYF.